This TCR beta chain was sequenced for a study of OX40 agonist ivuxolimab in advanced cancers. A note on this clone: Its target is unknown.

The assay was immunoSEQ multiplex PCR, and TCRdb's table has in-frame clones only and misses some. The profile shows 50,000 to 65,000 clones, roughly nine tenths of them singletons. Germline CDR1 SEHNR, CDR2 FQNEAQ (reference sequence). V lost 4 bases to trimming and J lost 4 bases, with 12 bases between them. The CDR3 spans 14 residues. Study-level results: Circulating CD4+ and CD8+ T cells showed clonal expansion by week 6 at 0.1 to 3.0 mg/kg. More expanded clones were seen, on average, in CD8+ T cells than in CD4+.

Sequenced here: CD4+ or CD8+ T cells sorted from blood, sampled in a trial of the OX40 agonist ivuxolimab. J is TRBJ2-3 and V is TRBV7-9; tentatively, D is TRBD2 (6 bases). The sequence was collected from an adult with an advanced solid tumor such as melanoma, head and neck, liver or kidney cancer. This CDR3 reads CASSWPEGADTQYF. Written as DNA, the CDR3 is TGTGCCAGCAGCTGGCCGGAGGGCGCAGATACGCAGTATTTT.